A selection of T cell receptor beta chains follows, all from one sample in a study of PD-1 blockade in classical Hodgkin lymphoma. Measured with immunoSEQ multiplex PCR; TCRdb has only the in-frame clones, and not every one. The table lists 100,000 to 120,000 clones, around 89% of them singletons. The sample here was peripheral blood mononuclear cells (PBMCs), taken before the second cycle of nivolumab. The receptors shown here come from a human donor with classical Hodgkin lymphoma. Both conserved end residues are part of each CDR3. Fields, in order: D gene, clone size, J gene, V gene, CDR3 protein, CDR3 DNA. The D gene is left open where the match is weak. Clone size is shown for a subset of rows, as once, few, many or a class of expanded clone.

D: .; size: .; J: TRBJ1-1; V: TRBV4-3; CDR3: CASSQHRGGLIEAFF; DNA: TGCGCCAGCAGCCAGCATCGTGGGGGCCTCATTGAAGCTTTCTTT
D: TRBD1; size: .; J: TRBJ1-6; V: TRBV7-8; CDR3: CASSIQGANGSPLHF; DNA: TGTGCCAGCAGTATACAGGGGGCGAACGGTTCACCCCTCCACTTT
D: .; size: .; J: TRBJ1-1; V: TRBV6-5; CDR3: CASSYSLGNGNTEAFF; DNA: TGTGCCAGCAGTTACTCATTGGGCAACGGGAACACTGAAGCTTTCTTT
D: TRBD1; size: .; J: TRBJ2-7; V: TRBV28; CDR3: CASSVRQGAREQYF; DNA: TGTGCCAGCAGCGTCCGACAGGGGGCTCGGGAGCAGTACTTC
D: .; size: once; J: TRBJ2-6; V: TRBV25-1; CDR3: CASSPSPGQSRANVLTF; DNA: TGTGCCAGCAGTCCCTCCCCTGGACAAAGTCGGGCCAACGTCCTGACTTTC
D: .; size: few; J: TRBJ2-6; V: TRBV6-5; CDR3: CASSQRHGGANVLTF; DNA: TGTGCCAGCAGTCAACGACACGGAGGGGCCAACGTCCTGACTTTC
D: .; size: .; J: TRBJ1-1; V: TRBV4-2; CDR3: CASSLFGGSLNTEAFF; DNA: TGTGCCAGCAGCTTGTTCGGTGGCAGTCTGAACACTGAAGCTTTCTTT
D: TRBD2; size: .; J: TRBJ2-1; V: TRBV6-5; CDR3: CASSALAGAYNEQFF; DNA: TGTGCCAGCAGTGCCCTAGCGGGAGCGTACAATGAGCAGTTCTTC
D: TRBD2; size: .; J: TRBJ2-1; V: TRBV19; CDR3: CASIPSHGTSDYNEQFF; DNA: TGTGCCAGTATCCCGAGCCACGGGACTAGCGACTACAATGAGCAGTTCTTC
D: TRBD2; size: .; J: TRBJ2-1; V: TRBV5-1; CDR3: CASSPGGLRFYNEQFF; DNA: TGCGCCAGCAGCCCGGGGGGATTAAGGTTCTACAATGAGCAGTTCTTC
D: .; size: once; J: TRBJ2-2; V: TRBV6-5; CDR3: CASRAQGAGELFF; DNA: TGTGCCAGCAGAGCACAGGGAGCCGGGGAGCTGTTTTTT
D: .; size: .; J: TRBJ1-1; V: TRBV29-1; CDR3: CSTRHPNTEAFF; DNA: TGCAGCACCAGACACCCGAACACTGAAGCTTTCTTT
D: .; size: .; J: TRBJ2-3; V: TRBV13; CDR3: CASRPGLLYTDTQYF; DNA: TGTGCCAGCAGACCCGGACTTTTATACACAGATACGCAGTATTTT
D: TRBD1; size: .; J: TRBJ1-2; V: TRBV4-3; CDR3: CASSQLTGANYGYTF; DNA: TGCGCCAGCAGCCAATTGACAGGGGCGAACTATGGCTACACCTTC
D: .; size: .; J: TRBJ1-4; V: TRBV25-1; CDR3: CASSATDSTNEKLFF; DNA: TGTGCCAGCAGCGCGACAGACAGTACTAATGAAAAACTGTTTTTT
D: .; size: .; J: TRBJ1-2; V: TRBV9; CDR3: CASSVAPGAANYGYTF; DNA: TGTGCCAGCAGCGTCGCGCCGGGGGCAGCTAACTATGGCTACACCTTC
D: TRBD1; size: .; J: TRBJ2-7; V: TRBV19; CDR3: CASSRGTGDTYEQYF; DNA: TGTGCCAGTTCCCGCGGGACAGGGGACACCTACGAGCAGTACTTC
D: TRBD1; size: .; J: TRBJ2-7; V: TRBV19; CDR3: CATTGGGSYEQYF; DNA: TGTGCCACAACAGGGGGCGGTTCCTACGAGCAGTACTTC
D: .; size: .; J: TRBJ2-2; V: TRBV11-3; CDR3: CASSLFVETGELFF; DNA: TGTGCCAGCAGCTTATTTGTTGAGACCGGGGAGCTGTTTTTT
D: TRBD2; size: .; J: TRBJ2-1; V: TRBV10-1; CDR3: CASSEAGGPYNEQFF; DNA: TGCGCCAGCAGTGAGGCGGGAGGGCCCTACAATGAGCAGTTCTTC
D: TRBD2; size: .; J: TRBJ2-1; V: TRBV7-6; CDR3: CASNQIGTSTNEQFF; DNA: TGTGCCAGCAACCAAATCGGGACTAGCACAAATGAGCAGTTCTTC
D: .; size: .; J: TRBJ1-1; V: TRBV19; CDR3: CATRMTGNTEAFF; DNA: TGTGCCACACGTATGACAGGGAACACTGAAGCTTTCTTT
D: TRBD1; size: .; J: TRBJ1-2; V: TRBV30; CDR3: CAWSPGQGAYGYTF; DNA: TGTGCCTGGAGCCCGGGACAGGGAGCCTATGGCTACACCTTC
D: .; size: .; J: TRBJ2-7; V: TRBV11-2; CDR3: CASSLNQGPSSYEQYF; DNA: TGTGCCAGCAGCTTAAATCAGGGTCCCAGCTCCTACGAGCAGTACTTC
D: TRBD1; size: few; J: TRBJ1-5; V: TRBV2; CDR3: CASSSWTGANQPQHF; DNA: TGTGCCAGCAGTTCCTGGACAGGGGCAAATCAGCCCCAGCATTTT
D: .; size: .; J: TRBJ1-2; V: TRBV6-1; CDR3: CASSLFQLSIGGYTF; DNA: TGTGCCAGCAGTCTCTTTCAGCTCTCAATCGGGGGCTACACCTTC
D: TRBD2; size: .; J: TRBJ2-7; V: TRBV14; CDR3: CASSQWTSGPPYEQYF; DNA: TGTGCCAGCAGCCAATGGACTAGCGGGCCCCCCTACGAGCAGTACTTC
D: .; size: .; J: TRBJ1-1; V: TRBV28; CDR3: CASSLQTPGAFF; DNA: TGTGCCAGCAGCCTGCAGACCCCGGGAGCTTTCTTT